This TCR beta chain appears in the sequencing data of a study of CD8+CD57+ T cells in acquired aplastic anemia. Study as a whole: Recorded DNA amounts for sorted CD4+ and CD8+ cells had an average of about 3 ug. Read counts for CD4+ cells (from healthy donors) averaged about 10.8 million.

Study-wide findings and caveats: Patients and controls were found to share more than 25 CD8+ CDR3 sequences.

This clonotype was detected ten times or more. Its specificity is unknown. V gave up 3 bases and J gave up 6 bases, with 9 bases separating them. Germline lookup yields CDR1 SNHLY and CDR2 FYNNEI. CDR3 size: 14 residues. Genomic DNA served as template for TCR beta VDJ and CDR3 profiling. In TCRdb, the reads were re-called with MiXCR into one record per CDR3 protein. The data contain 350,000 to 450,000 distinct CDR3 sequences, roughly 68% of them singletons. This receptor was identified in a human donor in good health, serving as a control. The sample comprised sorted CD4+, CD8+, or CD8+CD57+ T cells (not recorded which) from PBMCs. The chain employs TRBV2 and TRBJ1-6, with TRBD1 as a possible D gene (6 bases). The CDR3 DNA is TGTGCCAGCAGTGACCAGGGGATTAATTCACCCCTCCACTTT. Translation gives CASSDQGINSPLHF.